A selection of T cell receptor beta chains follows, all from one sample in a study of cytomegalovirus exposure and HLA in healthy donors. TCRdb's table, derived via immunoSEQ multiplex PCR, lists solely in-frame clones and lacks some. The repertoire consists of approximately 150,000 clones, with over 60% occurring once and the leading ten covering 3%. What was sequenced was PBMCs. The receptors were gathered from a woman under 40 in good health and CMV-seropositive. Both conserved end residues are part of each CDR3. A D gene is named only where the DNA matches it firmly. Only some rows state a clone size, as once, few, many or a class for expanded clones.

D: TRBD1; V: TRBV14; size: once; J: TRBJ1-4; DNA: TGTGCCAGCAGCTCTCAACCCGGGGGCAGGGGGACAACTAATGAAAAACTGTTTTTT; CDR3: CASSSQPGGRGTTNEKLFF
D: NA; V: TRBV5-6; size: NA; J: TRBJ1-1; DNA: TGTGCCAGCAGCTTCAACACACAGAACACTGAAGCTTTCTTT; CDR3: CASSFNTQNTEAFF
D: NA; V: TRBV4-1; size: few; J: TRBJ2-7; DNA: TGCGCCAGCAGTAGCGACGGACCCTCCTACGAGCAGTACTTC; CDR3: CASSSDGPSYEQYF
D: TRBD1; V: TRBV19; size: NA; J: TRBJ1-1; DNA: TGTGCCAGTAGTAATTCGCAAGCAGGGGGCCGTGAAGCTTTCTTT; CDR3: CASSNSQAGGREAFF
D: NA; V: TRBV5-1; size: NA; J: TRBJ2-3; DNA: TGCGCCAGCAGCTTTTTATCGGGTAACACAGATACGCAGTATTTT; CDR3: CASSFLSGNTDTQYF
D: TRBD2; V: TRBV27; size: NA; J: TRBJ2-5; DNA: TGTGCCAGCAGTTCCCCCCTGACTGGCGGGGGGGCCGGGGAGACCCAGTACTTC; CDR3: CASSSPLTGGGAGETQYF
D: NA; V: TRBV11-3; size: NA; J: TRBJ2-3; DNA: TGTGCCAGCAGCTTATCAGGGGTCAGAACAGATACGCAGTATTTT; CDR3: CASSLSGVRTDTQYF
D: NA; V: TRBV19; size: NA; J: TRBJ2-1; DNA: TGTGCCAGTAGTATAGACGGGAGCTCCTACAATGAGCAGTTCTTC; CDR3: CASSIDGSSYNEQFF
D: NA; V: TRBV19; size: NA; J: TRBJ2-5; DNA: TGTGCCAGTAGTAATCCTCGAGAGACCCAGTACTTC; CDR3: CASSNPRETQYF
D: NA; V: TRBV5-6; size: NA; J: TRBJ2-7; DNA: TGTGCCAGCAGTTACGACAGCCCCGAGCAGTACTTC; CDR3: CASSYDSPEQYF
D: TRBD2; V: TRBV5-4; size: NA; J: TRBJ2-5; DNA: TGTGCCAGCAGCCGACTAGCGGGAGAGAAAGAGACCCAGTACTTC; CDR3: CASSRLAGEKETQYF
D: TRBD2; V: TRBV4-1; size: NA; J: TRBJ2-5; DNA: TGCGCCAGCAGCCCCGGGACTAGCCTCGAACAAGAGACCCAGTACTTC; CDR3: CASSPGTSLEQETQYF
D: NA; V: TRBV5-1; size: NA; J: TRBJ1-5; DNA: TGCGCCAGCAGCTTGCGAGGGGGGGATCAGCCCCAGCATTTT; CDR3: CASSLRGGDQPQHF
D: TRBD1; V: TRBV28; size: few; J: TRBJ2-7; DNA: TGTGCCAGCAGTTTCACGGGACAGGGGTACGAGCAGTACTTC; CDR3: CASSFTGQGYEQYF
D: NA; V: TRBV6-1; size: NA; J: TRBJ1-2; DNA: TGTGCCAGCAGTGAAGGCGAGATGTTGAACACCTTC; CDR3: CASSEGEMLNTF
D: NA; V: TRBV7-9; size: NA; J: TRBJ1-1; DNA: TGTGCCAGCAGCGCGGAGGGCACTGAAGCTTTCTTT; CDR3: CASSAEGTEAFF
D: NA; V: TRBV25-1; size: NA; J: TRBJ1-1; DNA: TGTGCCAGCACTGAGACAGGTAAAGCTTTCTTT; CDR3: CASTETGKAFF
D: TRBD2; V: TRBV6-1; size: NA; J: TRBJ2-1; DNA: TGTGCCACAACCGGACTAGCGGGGGCTTACAATGAGCAGTTCTTC; CDR3: CATTGLAGAYNEQFF
D: NA; V: TRBV28; size: NA; J: TRBJ1-3; DNA: TGTGCCAGCAAGACAGTCGTCGGTGGAAACACCATATATTTT; CDR3: CASKTVVGGNTIYF
D: NA; V: TRBV6-5; size: NA; J: TRBJ1-1; DNA: TGTGCCAGCAGAAACGCAGGGGTAGCTTTCTTT; CDR3: CASRNAGVAFF
D: NA; V: TRBV19; size: NA; J: TRBJ1-2; DNA: TGTGCCAGTGTACAAAGCAGGGATGCTAACTATGGCTACACCTTC; CDR3: CASVQSRDANYGYTF
D: NA; V: TRBV30; size: NA; J: TRBJ1-5; DNA: TGTGCCTGGAGTGTTCGGTTCAATCAGCCCCAGCATTTT; CDR3: CAWSVRFNQPQHF
D: NA; V: TRBV5-4; size: NA; J: TRBJ2-1; DNA: TGTGCCAGCAGTACAGCAAACAATGAGCAGTTCTTC; CDR3: CASSTANNEQFF
D: NA; V: TRBV5-4; size: NA; J: TRBJ2-7; DNA: TGTGCCAGCAGCTCCGCCTCTAGCTCCTACGAGCAGTACTTC; CDR3: CASSSASSSYEQYF
D: TRBD2; V: TRBV11-2; size: few; J: TRBJ2-1; DNA: TGTGCCAGCAGCTCTGTAGCGGGAGGGCCTGGTGAGCAGTTCTTC; CDR3: CASSSVAGGPGEQFF
D: TRBD1; V: TRBV4-1; size: NA; J: TRBJ2-1; DNA: TGCGCCAGCAGCCATCAGGACAGGGGGAATGAGCAGTTCTTC; CDR3: CASSHQDRGNEQFF
D: NA; V: TRBV11-2; size: few; J: TRBJ2-1; DNA: TGTGCCAGCAGCTTAGAGCCGGGGGTCCATCAGTTCTTC; CDR3: CASSLEPGVHQFF
D: TRBD1; V: TRBV15; size: NA; J: TRBJ1-5; DNA: TGTGCCACCAGTCAAGGGGGCCATTCGGCTCAGCCCCAGCATTTT; CDR3: CATSQGGHSAQPQHF
D: TRBD1; V: TRBV7-2; size: few; J: TRBJ1-1; DNA: TGTGCCAGCGCCGGGACAGTGAACACTGAAGCTTTCTTT; CDR3: CASAGTVNTEAFF
D: TRBD1; V: TRBV6-5; size: NA; J: TRBJ1-2; DNA: TGTGCCAGCAGTGGGGGACAGTTCAGCTATGGCTACACCTTC; CDR3: CASSGGQFSYGYTF
D: NA; V: TRBV18; size: NA; J: TRBJ2-7; DNA: TGTGCCAGCTCACCACCGAGCGCCTACGAGCAGTACTTC; CDR3: CASSPPSAYEQYF
D: TRBD2; V: TRBV7-2; size: few; J: TRBJ2-3; DNA: TGTGCCAGCAGCTTACTAGCGGGAGGAGGCGCAGATACGCAGTATTTT; CDR3: CASSLLAGGGADTQYF
D: TRBD2; V: TRBV9; size: few; J: TRBJ2-7; DNA: TGTGCCAGCAGCGTAGGACTAGCGGGAGAGGTTTACTACGAGCAGTACTTC; CDR3: CASSVGLAGEVYYEQYF
D: NA; V: TRBV28; size: NA; J: TRBJ1-2; DNA: TGTGCCAGCAGCCTAAATAACTATGGCTACACCTTC; CDR3: CASSLNNYGYTF
D: NA; V: TRBV5-6; size: NA; J: TRBJ2-1; DNA: TGTGCCAGCACCTACCCTAGCGATCCCTACAATGAGCAGTTCTTC; CDR3: CASTYPSDPYNEQFF
D: NA; V: TRBV2; size: NA; J: TRBJ1-4; DNA: TGTGCCAGCAGTGATATAGCATGGCAGGGCAGCAATGAAAAACTGTTTTTT; CDR3: CASSDIAWQGSNEKLFF
D: NA; V: TRBV27; size: NA; J: TRBJ2-3; DNA: TGTGCCAGCAGTTTTAAGCTTTTAGATACGCAGTATTTT; CDR3: CASSFKLLDTQYF